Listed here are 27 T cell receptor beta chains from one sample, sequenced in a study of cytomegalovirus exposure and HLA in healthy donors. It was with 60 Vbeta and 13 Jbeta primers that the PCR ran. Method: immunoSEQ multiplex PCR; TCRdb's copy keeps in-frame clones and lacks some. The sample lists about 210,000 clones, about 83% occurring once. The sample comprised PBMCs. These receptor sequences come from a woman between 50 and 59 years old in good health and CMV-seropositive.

The CDR3 sequence is CASSRGDSNTEAFF. The DNA for the CDR3 is TGTGCCAGCTCACGCGGGGACAGCAACACTGAAGCTTTCTTT. The V and J genes are TRBV18 and TRBJ1-1, with TRBD1 matching 7 bases. Unmatched junction bases numbered 4, after V lost 4 bases and J lost 2 bases. The germline CDR1 and CDR2 sequences are KGHSH and LQKENI. CDR3 length: 14 residues.

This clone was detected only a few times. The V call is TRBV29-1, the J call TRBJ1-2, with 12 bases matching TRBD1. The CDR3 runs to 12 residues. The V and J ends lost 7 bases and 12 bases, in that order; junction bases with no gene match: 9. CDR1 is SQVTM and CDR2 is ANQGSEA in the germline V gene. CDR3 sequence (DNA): TGCAGCGCTACACCGGGACAGGGGGCAAACACCTTC. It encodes CSATPGQGANTF.

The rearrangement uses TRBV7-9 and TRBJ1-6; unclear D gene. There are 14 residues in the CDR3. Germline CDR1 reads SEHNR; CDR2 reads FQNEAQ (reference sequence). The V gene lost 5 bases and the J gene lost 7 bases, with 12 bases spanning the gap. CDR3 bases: TGTGCCAGCAGCGCATCCTGGCAGAATTCACCCCTCCACTTT. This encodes CASSASWQNSPLHF.

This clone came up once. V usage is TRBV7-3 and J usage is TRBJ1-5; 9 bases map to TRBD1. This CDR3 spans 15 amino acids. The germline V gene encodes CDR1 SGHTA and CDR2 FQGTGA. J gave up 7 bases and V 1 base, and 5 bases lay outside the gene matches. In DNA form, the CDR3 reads TGTGCCAGCAGCTTAAGGACAGGGGACAACCAGCCCCAGCATTTT. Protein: CASSLRTGDNQPQHF.

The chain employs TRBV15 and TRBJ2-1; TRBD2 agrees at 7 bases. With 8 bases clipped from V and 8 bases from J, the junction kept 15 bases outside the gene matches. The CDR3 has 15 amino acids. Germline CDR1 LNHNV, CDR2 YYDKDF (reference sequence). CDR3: CATSGSREGYDEQFF. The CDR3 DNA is TGTGCCACCTCGGGGTCCAGGGAGGGTTACGATGAGCAGTTCTTC. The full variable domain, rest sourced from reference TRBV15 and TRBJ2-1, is DAMVIQNPRYQVTQFGKPVTLSCSQTLNHNVMYWYQQKSSQAPKLLFHYYDKDFNNEADTPDNFQSRRPNTSFCFLDIRSPGLGDTAMYLCATSGSREGYDEQFFGPGTRLTVL.

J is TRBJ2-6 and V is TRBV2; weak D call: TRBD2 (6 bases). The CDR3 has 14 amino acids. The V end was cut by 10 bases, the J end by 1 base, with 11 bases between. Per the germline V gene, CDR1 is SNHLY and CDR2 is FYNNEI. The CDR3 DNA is TGTGCCAAATCCCGGGGGTCTGGGGCCAACGTCCTGACTTTC. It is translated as CAKSRGSGANVLTF. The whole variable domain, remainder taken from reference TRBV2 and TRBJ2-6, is EPEVTQTPSHQVTQMGQEVILRCVPISNHLYFYWYRQILGQKVEFLVSFYNNEISEKSEIFDDQFSVERPDGSNFTLKIRSTKLEDSAMYFCAKSRGSGANVLTFGAGSRLTVL.

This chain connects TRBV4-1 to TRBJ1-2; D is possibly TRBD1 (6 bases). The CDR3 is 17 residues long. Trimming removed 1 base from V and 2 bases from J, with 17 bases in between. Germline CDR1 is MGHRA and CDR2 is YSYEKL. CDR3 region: CASSQGAKRTVNYGYTF. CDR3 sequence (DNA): TGCGCCAGCAGCCAAGGGGCAAAAAGGACAGTCAACTATGGCTACACCTTC.

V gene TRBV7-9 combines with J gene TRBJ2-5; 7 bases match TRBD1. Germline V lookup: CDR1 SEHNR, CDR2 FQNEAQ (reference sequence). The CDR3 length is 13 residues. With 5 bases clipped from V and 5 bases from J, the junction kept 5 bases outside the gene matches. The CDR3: CASSLLRGETQYF. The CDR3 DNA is TGTGCCAGCAGCCTCCTCAGGGGGGAGACCCAGTACTTC.

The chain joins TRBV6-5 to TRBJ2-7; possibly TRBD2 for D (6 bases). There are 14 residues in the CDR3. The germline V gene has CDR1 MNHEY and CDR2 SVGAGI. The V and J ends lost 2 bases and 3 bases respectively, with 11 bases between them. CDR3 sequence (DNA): TGTGCCAGCAGTTACCGGGGACTTCGCTACGAGCAGTACTTC. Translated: CASSYRGLRYEQYF.

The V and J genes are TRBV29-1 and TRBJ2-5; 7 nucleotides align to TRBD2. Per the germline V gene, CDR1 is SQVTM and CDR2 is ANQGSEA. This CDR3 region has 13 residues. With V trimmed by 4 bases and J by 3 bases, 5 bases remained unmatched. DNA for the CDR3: TGCAGCGTTGCATCGGGGGGTAAAGAGACCCAGTACTTC. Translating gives CSVASGGKETQYF.

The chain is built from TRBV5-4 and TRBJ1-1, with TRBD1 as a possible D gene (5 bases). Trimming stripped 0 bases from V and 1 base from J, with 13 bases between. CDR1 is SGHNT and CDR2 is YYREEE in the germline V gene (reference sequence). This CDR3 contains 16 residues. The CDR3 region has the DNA TGTGCCAGCAGCTTGGAAAGAGGACATAGGAACACTGAAGCTTTCTTT. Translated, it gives CASSLERGHRNTEAFF.

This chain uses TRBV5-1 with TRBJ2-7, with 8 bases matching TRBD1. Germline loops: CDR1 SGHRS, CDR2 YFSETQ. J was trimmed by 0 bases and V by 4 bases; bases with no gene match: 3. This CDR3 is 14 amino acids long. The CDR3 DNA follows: TGCGCCAGCAGCGGCGGGACAGGCTCCTACGAGCAGTACTTC. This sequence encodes CASSGGTGSYEQYF.

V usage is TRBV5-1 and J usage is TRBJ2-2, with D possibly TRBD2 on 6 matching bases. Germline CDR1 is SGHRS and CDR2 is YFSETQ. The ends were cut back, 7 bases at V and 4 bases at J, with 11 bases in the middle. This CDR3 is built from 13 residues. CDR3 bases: TGCGCCAGCCGGGGGATGGGCACCGGGGAGCTGTTTTTT. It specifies CASRGMGTGELFF.

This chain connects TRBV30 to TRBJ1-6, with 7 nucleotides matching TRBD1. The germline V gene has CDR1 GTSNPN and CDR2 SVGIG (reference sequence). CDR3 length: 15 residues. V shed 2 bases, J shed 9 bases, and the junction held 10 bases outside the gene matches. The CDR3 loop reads CAWSPRGGLGSPLHF. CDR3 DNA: TGTGCCTGGAGTCCCCGAGGGGGCTTGGGTTCACCCCTCCACTTT.

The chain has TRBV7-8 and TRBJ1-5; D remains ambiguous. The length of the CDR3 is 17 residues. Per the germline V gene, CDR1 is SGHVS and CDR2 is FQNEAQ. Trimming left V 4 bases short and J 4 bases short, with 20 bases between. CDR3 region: CASSSLTRARGNQPQHF. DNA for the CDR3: TGTGCCAGCAGCTCGTTAACCCGGGCCCGGGGAAATCAGCCCCAGCATTTT.

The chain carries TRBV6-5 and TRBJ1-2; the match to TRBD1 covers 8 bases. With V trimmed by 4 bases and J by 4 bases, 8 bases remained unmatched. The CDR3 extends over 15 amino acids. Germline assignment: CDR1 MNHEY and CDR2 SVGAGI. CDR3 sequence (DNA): TGTGCCAGCAGTTTCTCCAGGGGGCTAGTCTATGGCTACACCTTC. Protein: CASSFSRGLVYGYTF.

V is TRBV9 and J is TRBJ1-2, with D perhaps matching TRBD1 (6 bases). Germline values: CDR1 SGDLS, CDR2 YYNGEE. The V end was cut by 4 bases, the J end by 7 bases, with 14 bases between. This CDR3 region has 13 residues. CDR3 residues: CASSRGGGSGYTF. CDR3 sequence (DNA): TGTGCCAGCAGCCGAGGGGGGGGGTCTGGCTACACCTTC.

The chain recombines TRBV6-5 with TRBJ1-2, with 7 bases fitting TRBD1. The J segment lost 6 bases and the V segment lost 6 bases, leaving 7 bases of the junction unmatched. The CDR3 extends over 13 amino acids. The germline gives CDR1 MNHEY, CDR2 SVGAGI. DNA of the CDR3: TGTGCCAGCAGGGACCGACAGGGAAATGGCTACACCTTC. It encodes CASRDRQGNGYTF.

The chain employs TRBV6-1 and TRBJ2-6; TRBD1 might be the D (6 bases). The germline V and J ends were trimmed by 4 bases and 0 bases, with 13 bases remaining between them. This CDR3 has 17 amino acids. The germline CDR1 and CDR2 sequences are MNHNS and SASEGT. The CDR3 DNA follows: TGTGCCAGCAGTGTGACAGGTTGGGGCTCTGGGGCCAACGTCCTGACTTTC. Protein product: CASSVTGWGSGANVLTF.

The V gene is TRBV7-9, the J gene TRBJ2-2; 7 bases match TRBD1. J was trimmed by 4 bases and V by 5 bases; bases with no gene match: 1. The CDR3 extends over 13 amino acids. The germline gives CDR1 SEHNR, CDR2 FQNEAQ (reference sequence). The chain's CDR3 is CASSRDSTGELFF. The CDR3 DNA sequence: TGTGCCAGCAGCAGGGACAGCACCGGGGAGCTGTTTTTT. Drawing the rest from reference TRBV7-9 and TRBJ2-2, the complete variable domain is DTGVSQNPRHKITKRGQNVTFRCDPISEHNRLYWYRQTLGQGPEFLTYFQNEAQLEKSRLLSDRFSAERPKGSFSTLEIQRTEQGDSAMYLCASSRDSTGELFFGEGSRLTVL.

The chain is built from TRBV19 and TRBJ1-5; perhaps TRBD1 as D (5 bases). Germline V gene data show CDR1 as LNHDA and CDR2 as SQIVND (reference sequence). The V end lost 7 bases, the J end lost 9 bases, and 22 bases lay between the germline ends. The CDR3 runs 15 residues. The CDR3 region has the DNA TGTGCCAGTAACAGTAAGGGCTCGGTCAGGGTGCCCCAGCATTTT. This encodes CASNSKGSVRVPQHF.

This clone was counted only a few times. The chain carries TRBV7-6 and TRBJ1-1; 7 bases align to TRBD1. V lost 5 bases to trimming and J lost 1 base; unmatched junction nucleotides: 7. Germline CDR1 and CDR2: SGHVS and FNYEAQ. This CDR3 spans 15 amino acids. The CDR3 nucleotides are TGTGCCAGCAGCCAGGGGGGCTCTGGGAACACTGAAGCTTTCTTT. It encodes CASSQGGSGNTEAFF.

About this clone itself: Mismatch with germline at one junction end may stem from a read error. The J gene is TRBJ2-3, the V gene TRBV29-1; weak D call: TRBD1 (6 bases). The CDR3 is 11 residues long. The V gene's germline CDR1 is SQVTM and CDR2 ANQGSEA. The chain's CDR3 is CSVEGTGRDPF. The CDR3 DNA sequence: TGCAGCGTTGAAGGAACAGGGAGAGACCCATTT.

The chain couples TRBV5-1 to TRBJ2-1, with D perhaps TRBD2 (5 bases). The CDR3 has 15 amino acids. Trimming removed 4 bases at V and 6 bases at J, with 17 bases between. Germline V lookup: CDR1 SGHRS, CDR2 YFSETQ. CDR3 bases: TGCGCCAGCAGCGGGCTGGACTCAACGGGCAATGAGCAGTTCTTC. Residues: CASSGLDSTGNEQFF.

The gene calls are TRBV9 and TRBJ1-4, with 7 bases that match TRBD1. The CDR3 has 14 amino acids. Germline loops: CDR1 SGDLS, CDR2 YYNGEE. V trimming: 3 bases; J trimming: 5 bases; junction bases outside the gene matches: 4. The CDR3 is CASSGGDSNEKLFF. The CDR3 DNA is TGTGCCAGCAGCGGGGGGGACAGCAATGAAAAACTGTTTTTT.

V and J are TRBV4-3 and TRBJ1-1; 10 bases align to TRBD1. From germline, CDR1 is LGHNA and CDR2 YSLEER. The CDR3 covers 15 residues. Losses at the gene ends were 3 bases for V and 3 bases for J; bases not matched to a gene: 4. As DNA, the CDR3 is TGCGCCAGCAGCCATACCGGGACAGGGGACACTGAAGCTTTCTTT. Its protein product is CASSHTGTGDTEAFF.

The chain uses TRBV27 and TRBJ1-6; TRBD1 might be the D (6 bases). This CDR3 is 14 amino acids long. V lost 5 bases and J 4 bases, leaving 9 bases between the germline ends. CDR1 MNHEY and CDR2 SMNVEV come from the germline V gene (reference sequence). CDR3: CASSPGQYNSPLHF. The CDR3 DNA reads TGTGCCAGCAGTCCCGGACAGTATAATTCACCCCTCCACTTT.